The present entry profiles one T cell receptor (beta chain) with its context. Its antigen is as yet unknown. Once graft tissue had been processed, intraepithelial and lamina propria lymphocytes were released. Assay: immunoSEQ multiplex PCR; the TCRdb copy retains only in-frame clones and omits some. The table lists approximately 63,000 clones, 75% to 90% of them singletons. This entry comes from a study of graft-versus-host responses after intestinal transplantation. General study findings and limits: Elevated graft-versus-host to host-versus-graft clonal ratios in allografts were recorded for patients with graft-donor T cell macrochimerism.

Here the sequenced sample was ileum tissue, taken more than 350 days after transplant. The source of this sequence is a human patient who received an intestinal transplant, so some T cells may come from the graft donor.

The CDR3 region is CAWSVQGDETDTQYF. CDR3 DNA: TGTGCCTGGAGTGTACAAGGGGATGAGACAGATACGCAGTATTTT. The genes are TRBV30 and TRBJ2-3, with TRBD1 as a possible D gene (5 bases). CDR3 length equals 15 residues. CDR1 and CDR2 from the germline V gene are GTSNPN and SVGIG (reference sequence). Trimming took off 0 bases at V and 3 bases at J, with 13 bases between the two ends. Based on the CDR3 plus reference TRBV30 and TRBJ2-3, the full variable domain is SQTIHQWPATLVQPVGSPLSLECTVEGTSNPNLYWYRQAAGRGLQLLFYSVGIGQISSEVPQNLSASRPQDRQFILSSKKLLLSDSGFYLCAWSVQGDETDTQYFGPGTRLTVL.